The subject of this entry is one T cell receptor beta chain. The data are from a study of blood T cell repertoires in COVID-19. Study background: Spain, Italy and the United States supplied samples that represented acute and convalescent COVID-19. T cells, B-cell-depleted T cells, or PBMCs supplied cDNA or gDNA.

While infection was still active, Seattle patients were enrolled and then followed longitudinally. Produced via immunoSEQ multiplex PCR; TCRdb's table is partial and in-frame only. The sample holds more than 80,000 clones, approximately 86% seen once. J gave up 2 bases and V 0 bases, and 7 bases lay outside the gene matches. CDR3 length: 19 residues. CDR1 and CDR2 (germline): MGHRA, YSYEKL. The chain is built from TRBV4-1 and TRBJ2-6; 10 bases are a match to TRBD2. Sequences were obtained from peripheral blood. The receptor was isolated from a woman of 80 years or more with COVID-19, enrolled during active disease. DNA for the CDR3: TGCGCCAGCAGCCAAGATTCTAGCGGGAGTTCGGCTGGGGCCAACGTCCTGACTTTC. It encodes CASSQDSSGSSAGANVLTF.